This section outlines one T cell receptor (beta chain) sequence together with its context. This record belongs to a study of T cell changes during pregnancy in multiple sclerosis. Some clones are missing from TCRdb's copy, which holds only in-frame ones; the method was immunoSEQ multiplex PCR. The sample records some 80,000 clones, roughly 90% being singletons. In germline, CDR1 is SGHNT, CDR2 YYREEE (reference sequence). The trim removed 4 bases at V and 0 bases at J, leaving 5 bases unmatched. This CDR3 comprises 16 residues. This sequence originates from a female donor in good health, enrolled as a control in a pregnancy study. The sample consisted of peripheral blood, taken in the first trimester of pregnancy. V usage is TRBV5-4 and J usage is TRBJ2-2, with TRBD1 matching 8 bases. Here the CDR3 DNA reads TGTGCCAGCAGCGGGAGGACAGGGCCGAACACCGGGGAGCTGTTTTTT. Translation: CASSGRTGPNTGELFF.